Only a few counts were recorded for the clone carrying this T cell receptor (beta chain). The entry originates in a study of cytomegalovirus exposure and HLA in healthy donors. Trimming cost V 0 bases and J 5 bases, with 9 bases left between them. This CDR3 contains 14 residues. The germline gives CDR1 SEHNR, CDR2 FQNEAQ (reference sequence). The PCR employed 60 Vbeta primers together with 13 Jbeta primers. The repertoire was sequenced with immunoSEQ multiplex PCR; TCRdb's copy has only in-frame clones and lacks some. The sample carries tens of thousands of clones, 10% recorded once. V gene TRBV7-9 combines with J gene TRBJ2-3; no definite D call. Source material: PBMCs. The clonotype originates from a man in his 60s in good health and CMV-seropositive. The DNA for the CDR3 is TGTGCCAGCAGCTTAGCTTTGGAGAAAGATACGCAGTATTTT. Translated: CASSLALEKDTQYF.